This record concerns one T cell receptor beta chain sequence. Only CD45RO-negative cells positively selected for CCR7 counted as naive CD8 cells, so terminally differentiated effector memory CD45RA+ cells were excluded. The sample is drawn from a study of shared clonotypes between healthy human individuals. Trimming removed 0 bases at V and 3 bases at J, with 6 bases between. This CDR3 contains 14 residues. Germline values: CDR1 SEHNR, CDR2 FQNEAQ (reference sequence). Some clones are missing from TCRdb's copy, which holds only in-frame ones; the method was immunoSEQ multiplex PCR. Of about 590,000 clones in the sample, 95% to 96% were seen once.

The gene calls are TRBV7-9 and TRBJ2-1, with TRBD1 as a possible D gene (5 bases). The sequenced sample consisted of naive CD8+ T cells sorted from blood. The sequence came from a woman in her thirties in good health. This chain's CDR3 is CASSLAGHYNEQFF. The CDR3 DNA reads as TGTGCCAGCAGCTTAGCTGGACACTACAATGAGCAGTTCTTC.